The TCR beta chain under discussion was sequenced for a study of blood T cell repertoires in COVID-19. Study at large: Sample material is recorded as cDNA or gDNA derived from T cells, B-cell-depleted T cells, or PBMCs.

In the authors' workflow: Quantification of nucleated cells was approximated via reference gene primer amplification. The table came from immunoSEQ multiplex PCR; TCRdb's copy has only in-frame clones and leaves some out. Clone size and the V and J calls come from that table; the DNA yielded D and trimming. This sample has about 60,000 clones, with 80% to 95% found just once. This clone was seen just once. This CDR3 has 12 amino acids. CDR1 GTSNPN and CDR2 SVGIG come from the germline V gene (reference sequence). Trimming at V came to 3 bases and at J to 10 bases, leaving 5 bases not matched to a gene.

The specimen was peripheral blood. This clonotype was obtained from a man between 60 and 75 years old with acute or convalescent COVID-19. The J gene is TRBJ1-1, the V gene TRBV30, with 10 bases that match TRBD1. CDR3: CAWRTRDRGAFF. The CDR3 region has the DNA TGTGCCTGGAGAACCCGGGACAGGGGAGCTTTCTTT.